Below, one TCR beta chain is given with its context. Its target is unknown. The sample belongs to a study of Tregs in tolerant kidney transplant recipients. Study-wide findings and caveats: This study did not directly address biological reproducibility.

Unstimulated Tregs (CD4+CD25+CD127-) and CD4+CD25- non-Tregs were sorted from PBMCs. The length of the CDR3 is 17 residues. Germline V lookup: CDR1 LNHNV, CDR2 YYDKDF (reference sequence). V was clipped by 9 bases and J by 6 bases; unmatched bases: 19. Some clones are missing from TCRdb's copy, which holds only in-frame ones; the method was immunoSEQ multiplex PCR. The data show roughly 49,000 clones, more than 80% seen once. Sequencing used Tregs from blood. The V call is TRBV15, the J call TRBJ2-2; 7 bases agree with TRBD2. The receptor's source is a human donor in good health. The CDR3 spells CATGRGYTMGVSGELFF. In nucleotides, the CDR3 is TGTGCCACTGGGAGGGGATACACAATGGGGGTATCCGGGGAGCTGTTTTTT.